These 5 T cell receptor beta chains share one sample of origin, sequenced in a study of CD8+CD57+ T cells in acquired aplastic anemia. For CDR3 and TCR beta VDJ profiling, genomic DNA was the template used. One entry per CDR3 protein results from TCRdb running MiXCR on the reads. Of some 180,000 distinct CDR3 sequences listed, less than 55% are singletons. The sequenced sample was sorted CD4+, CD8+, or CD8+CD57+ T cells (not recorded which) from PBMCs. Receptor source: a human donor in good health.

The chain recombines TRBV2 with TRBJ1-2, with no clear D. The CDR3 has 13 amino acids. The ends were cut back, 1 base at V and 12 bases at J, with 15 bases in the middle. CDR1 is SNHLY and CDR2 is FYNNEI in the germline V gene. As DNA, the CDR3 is TGTGCCAGCAGTGAAGAGCCCGGCAATCCTGACACCTTC. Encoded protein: CASSEEPGNPDTF.

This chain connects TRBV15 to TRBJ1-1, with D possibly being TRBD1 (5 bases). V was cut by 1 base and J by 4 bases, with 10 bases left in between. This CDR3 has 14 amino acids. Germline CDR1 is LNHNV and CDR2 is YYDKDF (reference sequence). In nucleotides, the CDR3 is TGTGCCACCAGCAGAGCGGACAAGATCACTGAAGCTTTCTTT. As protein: CATSRADKITEAFF.

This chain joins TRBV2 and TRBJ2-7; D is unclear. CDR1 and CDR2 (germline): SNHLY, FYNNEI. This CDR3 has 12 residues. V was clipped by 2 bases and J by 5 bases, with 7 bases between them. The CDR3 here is CASSELRNEQYF. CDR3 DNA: TGTGCCAGCAGTGAACTCCGGAACGAGCAGTACTTC. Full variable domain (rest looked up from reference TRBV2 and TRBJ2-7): EPEVTQTPSHQVTQMGQEVILRCVPISNHLYFYWYRQILGQKVEFLVSFYNNEISEKSEIFDDQFSVERPDGSNFTLKIRSTKLEDSAMYFCASSELRNEQYFGPGTRLTVT.

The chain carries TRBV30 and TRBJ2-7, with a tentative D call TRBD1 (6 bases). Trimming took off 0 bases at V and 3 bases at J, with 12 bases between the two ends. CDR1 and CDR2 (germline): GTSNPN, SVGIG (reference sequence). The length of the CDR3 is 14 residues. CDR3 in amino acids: CAWSVGTSNYEQYF. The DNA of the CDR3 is TGTGCCTGGAGTGTTGGGACATCCAACTACGAGCAGTACTTC.

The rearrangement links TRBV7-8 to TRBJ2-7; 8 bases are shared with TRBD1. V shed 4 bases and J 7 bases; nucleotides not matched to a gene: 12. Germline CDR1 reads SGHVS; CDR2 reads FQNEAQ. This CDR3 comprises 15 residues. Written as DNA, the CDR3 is TGTGCCAGCAGCTCCCAAGGGGGTAGACAGGGGGAGCAGTACTTC. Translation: CASSSQGGRQGEQYF.